The clone carrying this T cell receptor beta chain occurred a few times. Its antigen remains unknown. The entry originates in a study of early T cells in non-severe SARS-CoV-2 infection. On the study more broadly: Sequencing targeted bulk RNA from unsorted whole blood, leaving chains unpaired. Findings and caveats of the study: Matching results from VDJdb favored anti-spike CD8 responses, leaving private and CD4 specificities undetected.

Each single cDNA molecule received a unique molecular identifier. TCRdb re-called the 5' RACE reads through MiXCR, storing one row per CDR3 protein. The table shows around 86,000 distinct CDR3 sequences, with 14% to 15% occurring only once. V was trimmed by 5 bases and J by 0 bases, leaving 27 bases between them. This CDR3 has 20 amino acids. Germline V gives CDR1 SEHNR, CDR2 FQNEAQ (reference sequence). The sequencing input was whole blood. The chain links TRBV7-9 to TRBJ2-3, with D possibly matching TRBD1 (6 bases). This TCR was sampled from an adult who was a healthcare worker with PCR-confirmed SARS-CoV-2 infection or an uninfected control (not recorded which). CDR3 DNA sequence: TGTGCCAGCAGCCCACAACGTGGTGGGGGCTTATACTCTAGCACAGATACGCAGTATTTT. Its translation is CASSPQRGGGLYSSTDTQYF.